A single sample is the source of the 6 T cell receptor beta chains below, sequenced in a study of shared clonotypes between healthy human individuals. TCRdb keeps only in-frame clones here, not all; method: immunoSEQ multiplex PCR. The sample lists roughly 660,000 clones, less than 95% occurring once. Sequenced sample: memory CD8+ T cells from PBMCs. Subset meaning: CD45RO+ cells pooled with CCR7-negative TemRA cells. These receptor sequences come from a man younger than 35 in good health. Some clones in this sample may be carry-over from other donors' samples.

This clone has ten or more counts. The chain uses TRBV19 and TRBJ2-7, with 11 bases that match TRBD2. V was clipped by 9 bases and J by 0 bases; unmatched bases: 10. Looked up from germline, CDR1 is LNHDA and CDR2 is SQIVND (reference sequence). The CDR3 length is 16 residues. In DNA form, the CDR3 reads TGTGCCAGCGGGACTAGCGGAACCTATAGCTCCTACGAGCAGTACTTC. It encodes CASGTSGTYSSYEQYF.

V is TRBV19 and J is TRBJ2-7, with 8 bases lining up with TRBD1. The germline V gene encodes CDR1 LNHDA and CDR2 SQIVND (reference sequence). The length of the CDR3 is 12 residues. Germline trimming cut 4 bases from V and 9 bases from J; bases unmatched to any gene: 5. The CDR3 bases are TGTGCCAGTAGTAGCCTGGGGACAGGGCAGTACTTC. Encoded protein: CASSSLGTGQYF.

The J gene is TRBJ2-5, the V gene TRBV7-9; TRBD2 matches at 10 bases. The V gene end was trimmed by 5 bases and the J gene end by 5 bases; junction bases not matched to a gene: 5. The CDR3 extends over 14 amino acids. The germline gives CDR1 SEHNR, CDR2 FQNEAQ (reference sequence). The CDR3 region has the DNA TGTGCCAGCAGCGCTAGCGGGAGAGGGGAGACCCAGTACTTC. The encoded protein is CASSASGRGETQYF. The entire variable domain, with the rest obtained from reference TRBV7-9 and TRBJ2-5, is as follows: DTGVSQNPRHKITKRGQNVTFRCDPISEHNRLYWYRQTLGQGPEFLTYFQNEAQLEKSRLLSDRFSAERPKGSFSTLEIQRTEQGDSAMYLCASSASGRGETQYFGPGTRLLVL.

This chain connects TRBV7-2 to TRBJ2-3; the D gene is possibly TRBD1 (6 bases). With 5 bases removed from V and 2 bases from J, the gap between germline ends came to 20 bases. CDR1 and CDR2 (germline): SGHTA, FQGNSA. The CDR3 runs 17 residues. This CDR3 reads CASSQWTPTGDTDTQYF. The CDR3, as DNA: TGTGCCAGCAGCCAGTGGACACCGACAGGAGACACAGATACGCAGTATTTT.

The CDR3 nucleotides read TGTGCCAGCAGCCAAGACCCTGATGTGGCCGGGGAGCTGTTTTTT. It is translated as CASSQDPDVAGELFF. The J gene is TRBJ2-2, the V gene TRBV4-2; D unclear. Trimming shortened V by 0 bases and J by 6 bases, and 11 bases separated the two germline ends. The V gene's germline CDR1 is LGHNA and CDR2 YNFKEQ. The CDR3 extends over 15 amino acids.

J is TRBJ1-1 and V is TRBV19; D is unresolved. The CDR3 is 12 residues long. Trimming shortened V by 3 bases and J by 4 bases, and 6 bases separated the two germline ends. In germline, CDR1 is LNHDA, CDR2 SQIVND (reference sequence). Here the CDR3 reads CASSMAGTEAFF. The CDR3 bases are TGTGCCAGTAGTATGGCGGGCACTGAAGCTTTCTTT.